These 30 T cell receptor beta chains came from one sample sequenced in a study of lymphopenia after photon versus proton radiotherapy. The repertoire was sequenced with immunoSEQ multiplex PCR; TCRdb's copy has only in-frame clones and lacks some. The profile shows about 33,000 clones, 90% of them singletons. The specimen was peripheral blood, collected from a patient treated with photon-based radiotherapy. These TCRs come from a woman aged 45-59 years with pancreatic cancer.

The chain recombines TRBV11-2 with TRBJ1-5; D is undetermined. Trimming took 1 base from V and 0 from J, leaving 4 bases between them. Germline V lookup: CDR1 SGHAT, CDR2 FQNNGV. CDR3 length: 14 residues. Here the CDR3 reads CASSLGYSNQPQHF. Here the CDR3 DNA reads TGTGCCAGCAGCTTAGGGTATAGCAATCAGCCCCAGCATTTT.

The DNA for the CDR3 is TGCAGCGCCCGGACTAGCACAGATACGCAGTATTTT. Amino acid sequence: CSARTSTDTQYF. V usage is TRBV29-1 and J usage is TRBJ2-3; a possible D gene is TRBD2 (5 bases). This CDR3 has 12 amino acids. V lost 7 bases and J lost 0, with 8 bases in between. CDR1 and CDR2 (germline): SQVTM, ANQGSEA.

J is TRBJ2-7 and V is TRBV13, with D perhaps TRBD2 (5 bases). The CDR3 totals 14 residues. Germline CDR1 is PRHDT and CDR2 is FYEKMQ (reference sequence). With 5 bases removed from V and 3 bases from J, the gap between germline ends came to 14 bases. The CDR3 sequence is CASSGGLQSYEQYF. CDR3 in DNA: TGTGCCAGCAGCGGCGGACTTCAGAGCTACGAGCAGTACTTC.

This chain joins TRBV4-1 and TRBJ2-2; 7 bases map to TRBD2. V lost 4 bases and J lost 4; bases outside the gene matches: 6. The germline V gene encodes CDR1 MGHRA and CDR2 YSYEKL. The CDR3 loop spans 15 amino acids. The CDR3 loop is CASSPQAGVTGELFF. CDR3 nucleotides: TGCGCCAGCAGCCCCCAGGCGGGAGTCACCGGGGAGCTGTTTTTT.

The chain is built from TRBV28 and TRBJ2-7, with 8 bases fitting TRBD1. V lost 5 bases to trimming and J lost 2 bases; unmatched junction nucleotides: 11. The CDR3 spans 16 residues. CDR1 MDHEN and CDR2 SYDVKM come from the germline V gene. The CDR3 DNA reads as TGTGCCAGCAGTCCGATGGCTACAGGGGGAACCTACGAGCAGTACTTC. Residues: CASSPMATGGTYEQYF.

This chain connects TRBV5-6 to TRBJ2-2; D is unresolved. In germline, CDR1 is SGHDT, CDR2 YYEEEE. The CDR3 length is 15 residues. V was clipped by 2 bases and J by 4 bases, with 12 bases between them. The DNA of the CDR3 is TGTGCCAGCAGCTTCCTCAAGGTCGGCACCGGGGAGCTGTTTTTT. Translation gives CASSFLKVGTGELFF.

The V call is TRBV4-1, the J call TRBJ1-2; D might be TRBD1 (6 bases). The CDR3 has 15 residues. The V gene's germline CDR1 is MGHRA and CDR2 YSYEKL. The V end lost 3 bases, the J end lost 3 bases, and 14 bases lay between the germline ends. The CDR3: CASSHRQVFDYGYTF. The CDR3 bases are TGCGCCAGCAGCCATCGACAGGTCTTCGACTATGGCTACACCTTC.

This chain joins TRBV30 and TRBJ2-1; D remains ambiguous. The CDR3 loop spans 14 amino acids. V lost 4 bases and J 9 bases, leaving 19 bases between the germline ends. Germline V gives CDR1 GTSNPN, CDR2 SVGIG (reference sequence). CDR3 coding DNA: TGTGCCTGGAACACAGTAGCCCTTACAGTTGAGCAGTTCTTC. It translates to CAWNTVALTVEQFF.

This chain links TRBV6-1 with TRBJ2-5; D uncertain. The germline V gene encodes CDR1 MNHNS and CDR2 SASEGT. Trimming removed 0 bases at V and 4 bases at J, with 12 bases between. The CDR3 is made up of 15 amino acids. The CDR3 sequence: CASSEAWGRTETQYF. The CDR3 region has the DNA TGTGCCAGCAGTGAAGCATGGGGTAGGACAGAGACCCAGTACTTC.

The genes are TRBV6-5 and TRBJ2-7, with D perhaps TRBD1 (5 bases). The V and J ends lost 0 bases and 5 bases respectively, with 11 bases between them. This CDR3 is 14 amino acids long. The V gene's germline CDR1 is MNHEY and CDR2 SVGAGI. CDR3 loop: CASSYSAGPHEQYF. In nucleotides, the CDR3 is TGTGCCAGCAGTTACTCCGCAGGGCCCCACGAGCAGTACTTC.

The chain joins TRBV19 to TRBJ1-5; no clear D. Germline values: CDR1 LNHDA, CDR2 SQIVND (reference sequence). Trimming took off 0 bases at V and 0 bases at J, with 12 bases between the two ends. The CDR3 spans 17 residues. The CDR3 protein is CASSIDVAAYSNQPQHF. CDR3 in DNA: TGTGCCAGTAGTATAGATGTGGCGGCTTATAGCAATCAGCCCCAGCATTTT.

Only a few counts were recorded for this clone. The V call is TRBV9, the J call TRBJ1-1; D gene ambiguous. The CDR3 contains 14 residues. The germline CDR1 and CDR2 sequences are SGDLS and YYNGEE. Trimming stripped 0 bases from V and 2 bases from J, with 8 bases between. CDR3 nucleotide sequence: TGTGCCAGCAGCGTAGGTGCGGGCAACACTGAAGCTTTCTTT. It encodes CASSVGAGNTEAFF.

The chain couples TRBV29-1 to TRBJ2-3; D possibly corresponds to TRBD1 (5 bases). The V and J ends lost 7 bases and 2 bases respectively, with 13 bases between them. Germline V lookup: CDR1 SQVTM, CDR2 ANQGSEA. This CDR3 is 13 amino acids long. The CDR3: CSAEGVNTDTQYF. Here the CDR3 DNA reads TGCAGCGCCGAAGGGGTGAACACAGATACGCAGTATTTT.

The chain links TRBV9 to TRBJ2-3; no reliable D call. CDR3 length: 15 amino acids. Per germline, CDR1 SGDLS and CDR2 YYNGEE. Trimming pared 0 bases from V and 1 base from J, leaving 9 bases between. CDR3 coding DNA: TGTGCCAGCAGCGTAGGACCCGCGGGCACAGATACGCAGTATTTT. Amino acids: CASSVGPAGTDTQYF.

The chain carries TRBV19 and TRBJ1-5; 7 bases agree with TRBD1. The ends lost 8 bases at V and 6 bases at J; junction bases unmatched: 13. The CDR3 is made up of 15 amino acids. Germline loops: CDR1 LNHDA, CDR2 SQIVND (reference sequence). Here the CDR3 DNA reads TGTGCCAGTGGCGACAGGGCTTTGACGGGTCAGCCCCAGCATTTT. Translation gives CASGDRALTGQPQHF.

The chain joins TRBV9 to TRBJ2-3; the D is unclear. Trimming took off 4 bases at V and 5 bases at J, with 8 bases between the two ends. This CDR3 region has 12 residues. Germline V CDR1 and CDR2: SGDLS, YYNGEE. As DNA, the CDR3 is TGTGCCAGCAGCACCGTCGTAGATACGCAGTATTTT. It encodes CASSTVVDTQYF.

V is TRBV9 and J is TRBJ1-2; D unresolved. The CDR3 contains 15 residues. Trimming shortened V by 0 bases and J by 4 bases, and 13 bases separated the two germline ends. Looked up from germline, CDR1 is SGDLS and CDR2 is YYNGEE. Here the CDR3 DNA reads TGTGCCAGCAGCGTAGAGGACTACCCGGGCTATGGCTACACCTTC. Translating gives CASSVEDYPGYGYTF.

The chain joins TRBV5-6 to TRBJ2-3, with 7 bases aligning to TRBD1. After removal of 2 bases from V and 0 bases from J, the junction contained 3 bases not matched to a gene. This CDR3 has 15 residues. Germline-derived CDR1 and CDR2 are SGHDT and YYEEEE. CDR3 in DNA: TGTGCCAGCAGCTTCAGGACAGGCAGCACAGATACGCAGTATTTT. Protein: CASSFRTGSTDTQYF.

This clone was seen only once. The chain has TRBV15 and TRBJ1-1, with D possibly being TRBD1 (5 bases). The CDR3 is 15 residues long. The V gene lost 3 bases and the J gene lost 5 bases, with 16 bases spanning the gap. In germline, CDR1 is LNHNV, CDR2 YYDKDF (reference sequence). This CDR3 reads CATSSIREGWTEAFF. The CDR3 DNA is TGTGCCACCAGCAGTATCAGGGAGGGGTGGACTGAAGCTTTCTTT.

The chain has TRBV5-1 and TRBJ2-3; 10 bases line up with TRBD2. V shed 0 bases, J shed 1 base, and the junction held 8 bases outside the gene matches. This CDR3 comprises 18 residues. Looked up from germline, CDR1 is SGHRS and CDR2 is YFSETQ. CDR3 DNA sequence: TGCGCCAGCAGCTTGGGCAGCGGGAGGGCCGGGGGCACAGATACGCAGTATTTT. Translation: CASSLGSGRAGGTDTQYF.

The V and J genes are TRBV5-1 and TRBJ2-3; D might be TRBD2 (5 bases). This CDR3 comprises 14 residues. From germline, CDR1 is SGHRS and CDR2 YFSETQ. Trimming stripped 4 bases from V and 4 bases from J, with 13 bases between. CDR3 sequence: CASSLERNPDTQYF. CDR3 bases: TGCGCCAGCAGCCTCGAGCGGAACCCAGATACGCAGTATTTT.

The CDR3 nucleotides read TGTGCCAGCAGCTACCCTCCCCAAGAGACCCAGTACTTC. Translated, it gives CASSYPPQETQYF. The V gene is TRBV7-2, the J gene TRBJ2-5; D remains unclear. V was shortened by 4 bases and J by 1 base, with 7 bases between the two germline ends. The CDR3 sequence is 13 residues long. Germline CDR1 and CDR2: SGHTA and FQGNSA.

By sample fraction, this clone is medium-sized. The J gene is TRBJ1-2, the V gene TRBV7-9; 10 positions match TRBD1. Germline values: CDR1 SEHNR, CDR2 FQNEAQ (reference sequence). The J segment lost 2 bases and the V segment lost 6 bases, leaving 6 bases of the junction unmatched. The CDR3 extends over 15 amino acids. Here the CDR3 DNA reads TGTGCCAGCAGTTCCGGGACAGGGGACAACTATGGCTACACCTTC. Its translation: CASSSGTGDNYGYTF.

The genes are TRBV6-4 and TRBJ2-1; D ambiguous. This CDR3 comprises 14 residues. The germline V gene has CDR1 MRHNA and CDR2 SNTAGT. The germline V and J ends were trimmed by 4 bases and 9 bases, with 16 bases remaining between them. The DNA for the CDR3 is TGTGCCAGCAGTGCCACTGACTCCACAAGTGAGCAGTTCTTC. Translation: CASSATDSTSEQFF.

The rearrangement links TRBV5-3 to TRBJ1-1; no reliable D call. TRBV5-3 is designated an ORF whose function remains uncertain. V was shortened by 4 bases and J by 3 bases, with 10 bases between the two germline ends. The CDR3 length is 13 residues. The CDR3 loop reads CARSNKKDTEAFF. The CDR3, as DNA: TGTGCCAGAAGCAATAAAAAAGACACTGAAGCTTTCTTT.

The chain has TRBV18 and TRBJ2-3; D is possibly TRBD2 (6 bases). This CDR3 region has 16 residues. Trimming took off 5 bases at V and 0 bases at J, with 15 bases between the two ends. Germline CDR1 reads KGHSH; CDR2 reads LQKENI. CDR3 in amino acids: CASSITSRTSTDTQYF. In nucleotides, the CDR3 is TGTGCCAGCTCAATTACTAGCCGAACGAGCACAGATACGCAGTATTTT.

The rearrangement uses TRBV19 and TRBJ2-1; 7 bases align to TRBD2. Per the germline V gene, CDR1 is LNHDA and CDR2 is SQIVND (reference sequence). The CDR3 runs to 14 residues. J gave up 3 bases and V 7 bases, and 6 bases lay outside the gene matches. The CDR3 coding sequence is TGTGCCAGTATGAAAGGCGGGAGCTACAATGAGCAGTTCTTC. It encodes CASMKGGSYNEQFF.

Comment on this clone: The junction shows a germline mismatch at one end, possibly a read error. The chain has TRBV6-6 and TRBJ1-2, with D perhaps matching TRBD1 (5 bases). This CDR3 is 12 amino acids long. CDR1 and CDR2 (germline): MNHNY, SVGAGI (reference sequence). For the CDR3, the DNA is TGTGCCAGCAGCTACTCCCAGGGCGGCTACACCTTC. As protein: CASSYSQGGYTF.

This clone was counted a single time. V and J are TRBV29-1 and TRBJ2-1, with TRBD2 identical over 13 bases. The J segment lost 0 bases and the V segment lost 6 bases, leaving 8 bases of the junction unmatched. Germline V CDR1 and CDR2: SQVTM, ANQGSEA. The CDR3 length is 17 residues. DNA of the CDR3: TGCAGCGTAGCCGGACTAGCGGGAGTTTCCTCCTACAATGAGCAGTTCTTC. Translated, it gives CSVAGLAGVSSYNEQFF.

The chain couples TRBV19 to TRBJ2-3; D perhaps matches TRBD2 (6 bases). CDR1 LNHDA and CDR2 SQIVND come from the germline V gene (reference sequence). This CDR3 has 13 amino acids. Trimming took off 6 bases at V and 3 bases at J, with 10 bases between the two ends. CDR3 in amino acids: CASSGSVTDTQYF. The DNA for the CDR3 is TGTGCCAGTAGCGGGAGCGTTACAGATACGCAGTATTTT.